This T cell receptor (beta chain) was identified during a study of cytomegalovirus exposure and HLA in healthy donors. Trimming removed 8 bases from V and 3 bases from J, with 11 bases in between. The CDR3 has 13 amino acids. Germline values: CDR1 SGHDN, CDR2 FVKESK. The table lists this clone with a few counts. In the PCR, 60 Vbeta and 13 Jbeta primers were used. The data were produced by immunoSEQ multiplex PCR, yet TCRdb's version contains in-frame clones alone and is incomplete. The sample holds approximately 150,000 clones, around three quarters seen once. The sequenced sample consisted of PBMCs. The receptor comes from a man aged 40-49 years in good health and CMV-seronegative. V gene TRBV14 combines with J gene TRBJ2-1; D remains unclear. This chain's CDR3 is CASRDSYYNEQFF. The CDR3 nucleotides are TGTGCCAGCCGAGACTCATACTACAATGAGCAGTTCTTC.